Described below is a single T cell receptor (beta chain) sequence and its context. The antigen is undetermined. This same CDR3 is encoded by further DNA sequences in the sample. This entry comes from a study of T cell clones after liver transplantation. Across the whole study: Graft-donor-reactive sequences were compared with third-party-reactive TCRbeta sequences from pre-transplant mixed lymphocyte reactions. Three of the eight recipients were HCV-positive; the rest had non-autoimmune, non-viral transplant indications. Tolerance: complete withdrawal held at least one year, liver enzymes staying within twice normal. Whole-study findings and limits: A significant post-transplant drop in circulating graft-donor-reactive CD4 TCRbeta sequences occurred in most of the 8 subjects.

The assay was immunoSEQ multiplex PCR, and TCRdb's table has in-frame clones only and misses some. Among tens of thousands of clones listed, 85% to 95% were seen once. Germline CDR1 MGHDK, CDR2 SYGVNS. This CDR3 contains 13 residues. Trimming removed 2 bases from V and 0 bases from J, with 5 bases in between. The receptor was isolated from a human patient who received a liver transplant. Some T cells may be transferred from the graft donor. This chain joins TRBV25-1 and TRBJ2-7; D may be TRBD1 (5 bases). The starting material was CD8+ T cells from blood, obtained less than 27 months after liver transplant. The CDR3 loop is CASSEQGSYEQYF. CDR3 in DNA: TGTGCCAGCAGTGAACAGGGCTCCTACGAGCAGTACTTC.